The following is a T cell receptor (beta chain) sequence with its context. This clone was found a few times. It has no known antigen specificity. No base quality values were provided; no much bigger clone lies one nucleotide off. Each donor gave one peripheral blood draw, averaging about 120 mL, which was collected into heparinised tubes. Naive, central memory, regulatory and stem cell-like memory CD4+ T cells were sorted on a BD FACSAria II using a panel including CD45RO, CCR7, CD25, CD127, CD95 and CD27. All sorted populations exceeded 95% purity. PBMCs were isolated immediately by Lymphoprep density gradient centrifugation and stained directly without culture. Samples were stained and sorted in pairs, with one healthy donor and one patient per experiment, so that batch effects were minimized. Inclusive of the bounding cysteine and phenylalanine, the CDR3 is 15 residues long. Only the CDR3 part of the read is kept: 45 bases, read in frame from the first base. In the germline V gene, CDR1 corresponds to SNHLY and CDR2 to FYNNEI. Relative to germline, V is 7 bases shorter and J is 9 bases shorter, with 25 bases between their ends.

The record originates from a study of beta chain features in type 1 diabetes (dated by TCRdb to the late 2010s). Describing the broader study: Mean age, gender distribution, total cell number and subset yield did not differ between patients and healthy donors. Regulatory and stem cell-like memory subsets were obtained from only 8 patients and roughly eight healthy donors, while naive and central memory subsets were obtained from all 30 or so donors. A total of 107,917,701 sorted cells were examined across all samples, and a strong correlation was observed between cell number per subset and RNA yield. The study compared the TCRB repertoires of sorted circulating CD4+ T cell subsets in recently diagnosed type 1 diabetes patients with those in matched healthy donors. Study-wide findings and limitations: PCR may preferentially amplify shorter templates, but because patient and control samples were amplified and corrected together, any resulting skew would affect both groups equally. Type 1 diabetes patients showed a moderate but significant shortening of TCRB CDR3 length in all four CD4+ subsets. Because cDNA rather than genomic DNA was sequenced, highly expressing activated cells could have been over-represented, although no difference in activation and CD3 levels was found between groups. Naive, central memory and regulatory TCRB repertoires appeared more similar among patients than among healthy donors. Patients with type 1 diabetes made fewer insertions and deleted more nucleotides at VDJ recombination sites, implying thymic rearrangement abnormalities. Because the HLA sub-analyses included only small numbers of individuals, any influence of HLA type on TCRB rearrangement was left unresolved.

All of the isolated RNA was reverse transcribed with the High Capacity cDNA Reverse Transcription Kit, so expressed TCRB transcripts were sequenced. Deep immunoSEQ sequencing was applied to naive, central memory and regulatory T cell samples, giving an average of roughly 3.3 million total reads per sample. Sorted cells were lysed in RLT buffer and RNA was extracted with DNase-treated RNeasy Micro or Mini kits, depending on cell number. To prevent cross-contamination, each cell subset was processed individually, whereas patient and healthy donor samples were processed jointly. The immunoSEQ multiplex PCR was used to amplify TCRB sequences from cDNA, generating 87-bp fragments that spanned the CDR3 region. Sequencing of the amplicons was done on the Illumina HiSeq platform. The study's own analysis went as follows. PCR bias was corrected computationally using synthetic template baselines, and reads within Hamming distance 2 were collapsed, with unmergeable singletons discarded. Reads were aligned against IMGT so that V, D and J genes, CDR3 length and insertions or deletions at six rearrangement sites could be assigned. Clonotype counts were normalized to sorted cell number within each subset before computing true diversity and Gini coefficients with the tcR R package. Repertoire sharing was quantified using the overlap coefficient calculated on TCRB nucleotide sequences. As a proxy for the pre-selection repertoire, out-of-frame TCRB sequences from naive cells were analyzed. TCRdb took over this immuneACCESS table, retaining in-frame rearrangements with V and J assigned. Such tables are incomplete; in checked studies, under half of the missing clones stem from an unresolved V gene, and the remainder is unexplained. V, J and clone size are taken as reported in that table, and D and trimming were inferred from the DNA itself. The sample yields hundreds of thousands of clones; over 13% were counted once. 0.035% to 0.045% of the sample is taken by the ten largest.

The TCR comes from a man aged 18 to 30 with type 1 diabetes. The sample taken for sequencing was naive CD4+ T cells from blood. This specimen's cell subset or site label, per the study, means: true naive CD4+ T cells. The chain is assembled from TRBV2 and TRBJ2-7; TRBD2 might be the D gene, on 5 matching bases. The CDR3 region: CASTGAAGSPNRQYF. At the DNA level, the sequence is TGTGCCAGCACCGGTGCGGCGGGTTCTCCCAACCGGCAGTACTTC.